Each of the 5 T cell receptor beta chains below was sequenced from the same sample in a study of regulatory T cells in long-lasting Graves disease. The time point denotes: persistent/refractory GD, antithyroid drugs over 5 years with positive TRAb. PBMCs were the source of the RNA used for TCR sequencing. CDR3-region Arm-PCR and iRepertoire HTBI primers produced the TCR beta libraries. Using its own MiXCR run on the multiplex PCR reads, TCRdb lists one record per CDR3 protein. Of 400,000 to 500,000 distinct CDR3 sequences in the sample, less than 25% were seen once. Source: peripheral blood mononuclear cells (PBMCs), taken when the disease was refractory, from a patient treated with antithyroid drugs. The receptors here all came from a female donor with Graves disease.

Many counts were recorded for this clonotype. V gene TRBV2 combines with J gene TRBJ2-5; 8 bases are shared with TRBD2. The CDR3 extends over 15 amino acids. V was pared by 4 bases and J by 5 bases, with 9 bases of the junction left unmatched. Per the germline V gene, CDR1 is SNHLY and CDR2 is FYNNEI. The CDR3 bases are TGTGCCAGCAGTGTACAAGCGGGAGTGTTTGAGACCCAGTACTTC. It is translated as CASSVQAGVFETQYF.

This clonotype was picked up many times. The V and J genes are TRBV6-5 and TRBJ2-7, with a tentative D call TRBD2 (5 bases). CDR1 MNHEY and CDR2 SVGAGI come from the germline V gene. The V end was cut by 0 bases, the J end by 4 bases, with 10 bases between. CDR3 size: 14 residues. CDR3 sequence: CASSYSSGVYEQYF. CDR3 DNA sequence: TGTGCCAGCAGTTACTCGAGCGGAGTGTACGAGCAGTACTTC.

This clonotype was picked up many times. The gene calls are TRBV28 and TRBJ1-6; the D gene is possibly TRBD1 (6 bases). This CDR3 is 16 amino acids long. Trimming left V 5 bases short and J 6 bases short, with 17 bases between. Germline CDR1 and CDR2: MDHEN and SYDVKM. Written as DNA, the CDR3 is TGTGCCAGCAGTCCCCGAGGGGGTTTGGGTAATTCACCCCTCCACTTT. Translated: CASSPRGGLGNSPLHF.

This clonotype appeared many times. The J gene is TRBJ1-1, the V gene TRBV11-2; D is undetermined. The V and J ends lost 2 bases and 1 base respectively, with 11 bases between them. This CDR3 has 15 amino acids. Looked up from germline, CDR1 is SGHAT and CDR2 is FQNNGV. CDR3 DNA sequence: TGTGCCAGCAGCTTATTCCCACGCGGGAACACTGAAGCTTTCTTT. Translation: CASSLFPRGNTEAFF.

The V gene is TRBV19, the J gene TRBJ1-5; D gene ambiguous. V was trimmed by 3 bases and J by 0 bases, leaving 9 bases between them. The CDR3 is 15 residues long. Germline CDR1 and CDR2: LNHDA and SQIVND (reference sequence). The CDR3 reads CASSIGSSSNQPQHF. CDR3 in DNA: TGTGCCAGTAGTATTGGCAGCTCTAGCAATCAGCCCCAGCATTTT.